These 18 T cell receptor beta chains were sequenced from one sample in a study of vaccination effects on CD4 cells after COVID-19. Produced via immunoSEQ multiplex PCR; TCRdb's table is partial and in-frame only. This table has 57,000 or so clones, approximately 81% appearing once. After less than 11 days in culture, the CD4+ T cells were isolated. Vaccination of participants consisted of two doses of either the BNT162b2 or mRNA-1273 vaccine. Their antigens are not known. The sample consisted of CD4+ T cells from PBMCs cultured without peptide, taken after COVID-19 vaccination. The receptors originated from a human donor who received a COVID-19 vaccine.

In this sample, this clone turned up a few times. This chain uses TRBV11-2 with TRBJ1-6; TRBD1 aligns across 7 bases. Germline values: CDR1 SGHAT, CDR2 FQNNGV. The V gene end was trimmed by 4 bases and the J gene end by 8 bases; junction bases not matched to a gene: 8. This CDR3 contains 15 residues. The CDR3 DNA is TGTGCCAGCAGCTCCCGACAGGGAGGGTATTCACCCCTCCACTTT. It specifies CASSSRQGGYSPLHF.

This chain connects TRBV3-1 (or the pseudogene TRBV3-2) to TRBJ1-2, with D perhaps matching TRBD1 (5 bases). Germline assignment: CDR1 LGHDT and CDR2 YNNKEL (reference sequence). This CDR3 is 18 amino acids long. V shed 9 bases and J shed 1 base, with 27 bases lying between them. CDR3 sequence reads: CASHPSWDSPPFNYGYTF. The CDR3 DNA reads TGTGCCAGTCACCCCTCCTGGGACTCACCACCTTTTAACTATGGCTACACCTTC.

The chain has TRBV3-1 (or the pseudogene TRBV3-2) and TRBJ2-3; the D gene is possibly TRBD1 (6 bases). Trimming took 1 base from V and 2 from J, leaving 10 bases between them. The CDR3 has 15 residues. The germline gives CDR1 LGHDT, CDR2 YNNKEL (reference sequence). Here the CDR3 DNA reads TGTGCCAGCAGCCAAGGTCAGGGGCACACAGATACGCAGTATTTT. It encodes CASSQGQGHTDTQYF.

This chain connects TRBV28 to TRBJ2-7, with 10 bases identical to TRBD2. J lost 7 bases, V lost 4 bases, and 7 bases had no gene match. The CDR3 is 14 residues long. The germline gives CDR1 MDHEN, CDR2 SYDVKM. CDR3 residues: CASSYSGRPREQYF. Written as DNA, the CDR3 is TGTGCCAGCAGTTATAGCGGGAGGCCGCGGGAGCAGTACTTC.

This chain links TRBV7-9 with TRBJ2-6, with TRBD1 identical over 9 bases. Germline V gene lookup returns CDR1 SEHNR and CDR2 FQNEAQ (reference sequence). The CDR3 is made up of 18 amino acids. The junction had 7 bases not matched to a gene; V was cut back by 4 bases and J by 0 bases. As DNA, the CDR3 is TGTGCCAGCAGCTCTCGGACAGGGGCACCCTCTGGGGCCAACGTCCTGACTTTC. Amino acids: CASSSRTGAPSGANVLTF.

The chain is built from TRBV24-1 and TRBJ2-1, with TRBD2 matching 7 bases. J gave up 4 bases and V 6 bases, and 5 bases lay outside the gene matches. From germline, CDR1 is KGHDR and CDR2 SFDVKD. The CDR3 length is 14 residues. The DNA of the CDR3 is TGTGCCACCAGTTCCGGGACTACATACAATGAGCAGTTCTTC. Translation: CATSSGTTYNEQFF.

DNA of the CDR3: TGTGCCAGCAGCTTAGACTACGGGACTAGCGGGGAGGGTACAGATACGCAGTATTTT. The encoded protein is CASSLDYGTSGEGTDTQYF. V is TRBV13 and J is TRBJ2-3; TRBD2 matches at 13 bases. This CDR3 is built from 19 residues. The ends lost 1 base at V and 3 bases at J; junction bases unmatched: 10. From germline, CDR1 is PRHDT and CDR2 FYEKMQ (reference sequence).

The chain carries TRBV7-2 and TRBJ2-7; TRBD2 is a possible D gene (5 bases). The CDR3 consists of 17 residues. V was pared by 3 bases and J by 0 bases, with 18 bases between. In germline, CDR1 is SGHTA, CDR2 FQGNSA. CDR3: CASSLSPDSANSYEQYF. CDR3 DNA sequence: TGTGCCAGCAGCTTGTCTCCGGACTCCGCTAACTCCTACGAGCAGTACTTC.

The J gene is TRBJ2-1, the V gene TRBV12-5, with a tentative D call TRBD2 (6 bases). Germline values: CDR1 LGHNT, CDR2 FRNRAP. This CDR3 is 16 amino acids long. V lost 0 bases to trimming and J lost 5 bases, with 14 bases between them. Here the CDR3 DNA reads TGTGCTAGTGGTTTGGTCGTACGGAGGGTAGACAATGAGCAGTTCTTC. Translation: CASGLVVRRVDNEQFF.

The chain employs TRBV5-1 and TRBJ2-1, with TRBD2 matching over 11 bases. This CDR3 region has 16 residues. Unmatched junction bases numbered 8, after V lost 4 bases and J lost 5 bases. Germline V gives CDR1 SGHRS, CDR2 YFSETQ. CDR3 bases: TGCGCCAGCAGCCTAGTTAGCGGGGGGGGAGACAATGAGCAGTTCTTC. It yields the protein CASSLVSGGGDNEQFF.

The rearrangement links TRBV28 to TRBJ2-7, with 7 bases that match TRBD1. The CDR3 extends over 14 amino acids. The germline gives CDR1 MDHEN, CDR2 SYDVKM. J was trimmed by 0 bases and V by 6 bases; bases with no gene match: 5. The CDR3 spells CASRTGQPSYEQYF. CDR3 nucleotides: TGTGCCAGCAGAACGGGACAGCCCTCCTACGAGCAGTACTTC.

The rearrangement uses TRBV29-1 and TRBJ1-1; D remains ambiguous. Deletions cut 6 bases from V and 1 base from J, with 9 bases between. This CDR3 contains 12 residues. CDR1 is SQVTM, CDR2 ANQGSEA, per germline. CDR3: CSVVRQNTEAFF. As DNA, the CDR3 is TGCAGCGTAGTCAGGCAGAACACTGAAGCTTTCTTT.

V and J are TRBV18 and TRBJ2-3, with a tentative D call TRBD1 (5 bases). V lost 4 bases and J lost 2, with 10 bases in between. The germline gives CDR1 KGHSH, CDR2 LQKENI. This CDR3 comprises 14 residues. CDR3 protein: CASSLGQPTDTQYF. CDR3 coding DNA: TGTGCCAGCTCACTCGGACAACCCACAGATACGCAGTATTTT.

The genes are TRBV18 and TRBJ1-1, with D perhaps TRBD1 (6 bases). Germline CDR1 reads KGHSH; CDR2 reads LQKENI. The V and J ends lost 2 bases and 5 bases respectively, with 15 bases between them. The CDR3 is made up of 15 amino acids. CDR3 nucleotide sequence: TGTGCCAGCTCACCAACACAGGGATCGTGGACTGAAGCTTTCTTT. Translation: CASSPTQGSWTEAFF. Looking up the rest from reference TRBV18 and TRBJ1-1 gives the full variable domain: NAGVMQNPRHLVRRRGQEARLRCSPMKGHSHVYWYRQLPEEGLKFMVYLQKENIIDESGMPKERFSAEFPKEGPSILRIQQVVRGDSAAYFCASSPTQGSWTEAFFGQGTRLTVV.

CDR3 amino acids: CASSRGGGYEQYF. DNA of the CDR3: TGCGCCAGCAGCCGGGGAGGTGGGTACGAGCAGTACTTC. The chain carries TRBV4-1 and TRBJ2-7, with D maybe TRBD2 (6 bases). Germline CDR1 MGHRA, CDR2 YSYEKL. This CDR3 has 13 amino acids. V lost 4 bases to trimming and J lost 4 bases, with 11 bases between them.

The rearrangement uses TRBV19 and TRBJ2-7; either TRBD1 or TRBD2 may fit D (5 bases each). Trimming left V 7 bases short and J 1 base short, with 14 bases between. This CDR3 is built from 14 residues. Germline-derived CDR1 and CDR2 are LNHDA and SQIVND (reference sequence). The CDR3 reads CASKSGTASYEQYF. CDR3 DNA sequence: TGTGCCAGTAAATCCGGGACGGCTTCCTACGAGCAGTACTTC. The full variable domain, rest sourced from reference TRBV19 and TRBJ2-7, is DGGITQSPKYLFRKEGQNVTLSCEQNLNHDAMYWYRQDPGQGLRLIYYSQIVNDFQKGDIAEGYSVSREKKESFPLTVTSAQKNPTAFYLCASKSGTASYEQYFGPGTRLTVT.

This chain connects TRBV5-4 to TRBJ2-7; D uncertain. The length of the CDR3 is 12 residues. The germline CDR1 and CDR2 sequences are SGHNT and YYREEE (reference sequence). V lost 1 base and J lost 7, with 9 bases in between. The CDR3 loop reads CASSLIGQEQYF. CDR3 coding DNA: TGTGCCAGCAGCTTGATCGGGCAGGAGCAGTACTTC.

The V and J genes are TRBV28 and TRBJ1-1; no reliable D call. Germline lookup yields CDR1 MDHEN and CDR2 SYDVKM. V was shortened by 2 bases and J by 5 bases, with 18 bases between the two germline ends. This CDR3 has 16 amino acids. The DNA for the CDR3 is TGTGCCAGCAGTTTACCCCCCGGGCAGGTTGAAACTGAAGCTTTCTTT. It specifies CASSLPPGQVETEAFF.